The 8 T cell receptor beta chains below all came from one sample that was sequenced in a study of T cell clonotyping in hematopoietic cell transplantation. Clones were read by immunoSEQ multiplex PCR, and TCRdb kept only the in-frame ones, dropping some. This table holds 37,000 or so clones, around 90% found once. The sequencing input was peripheral blood mononuclear cells. All receptors come from a woman aged 40 to 55 in good health. Some clones in this sample may be carry-over from other donors' samples.

This CDR3 reads CASSDRGLAGISYNEQFF. CDR3 DNA: TGTGCCAGCAGTGATAGGGGACTAGCGGGGATATCCTACAATGAGCAGTTCTTC. The chain recombines TRBV6-1 with TRBJ2-1; 13 bases line up with TRBD2. The V gene end was trimmed by 3 bases and the J gene end by 1 base; junction bases not matched to a gene: 6. Per germline, CDR1 MNHNS and CDR2 SASEGT. This CDR3 spans 18 amino acids.

This chain uses TRBV28 with TRBJ1-5; D is undetermined. Deletions cut 7 bases from V and 4 bases from J, with 8 bases between. This CDR3 comprises 12 residues. Germline-derived CDR1 and CDR2 are MDHEN and SYDVKM. The CDR3 nucleotides read TGTGCCAGCACTCCTCCTAATCAGCCCCAGCATTTT. It encodes CASTPPNQPQHF.

In DNA, the CDR3 is TGTGCCTGGAGTAGACAGGGTAGCACTGAAGCTTTCTTT. Translating it yields CAWSRQGSTEAFF. This chain connects TRBV30 to TRBJ1-1; 7 bases align to TRBD1. The CDR3 loop spans 13 amino acids. Unmatched junction bases numbered 4, after V lost 2 bases and J lost 4 bases. Germline CDR1 GTSNPN, CDR2 SVGIG (reference sequence). The complete variable domain, with remaining parts taken from reference TRBV30 and TRBJ1-1, reads SQTIHQWPATLVQPVGSPLSLECTVEGTSNPNLYWYRQAAGRGLQLLFYSVGIGQISSEVPQNLSASRPQDRQFILSSKKLLLSDSGFYLCAWSRQGSTEAFFGQGTRLTVV.

The V call is TRBV28, the J call TRBJ1-3; 7 nucleotides match TRBD1. The ends lost 4 bases at V and 6 bases at J; junction bases unmatched: 9. Germline V gives CDR1 MDHEN, CDR2 SYDVKM. This CDR3 has 15 residues. As DNA, the CDR3 is TGTGCCAGCAGTTCGCGACAGGGACCCGAAAACACCATATATTTT. The encoded protein is CASSSRQGPENTIYF. The full variable domain, in which reference TRBV28 and TRBJ1-3 provide the parts outside the CDR3, is DVKVTQSSRYLVKRTGEKVFLECVQDMDHENMFWYRQDPGLGLRLIYFSYDVKMKEKGDIPEGYSVSREKKERFSLILESASTNQTSMYLCASSSRQGPENTIYFGEGSWLTVV.

The V call is TRBV18, the J call TRBJ2-2; TRBD2 agrees at 14 bases. V shed 5 bases, J shed 0 bases, and the junction held 11 bases outside the gene matches. CDR1 KGHSH and CDR2 LQKENI come from the germline V gene. This CDR3 spans 20 amino acids. The CDR3 loop reads CASSKSTGTSGGANTGELFF. In DNA, the CDR3 is TGTGCCAGCTCAAAAAGTACCGGGACTAGCGGGGGCGCGAACACCGGGGAGCTGTTTTTT. The whole variable domain, filled in from reference TRBV18 and TRBJ2-2, reads NAGVMQNPRHLVRRRGQEARLRCSPMKGHSHVYWYRQLPEEGLKFMVYLQKENIIDESGMPKERFSAEFPKEGPSILRIQQVVRGDSAAYFCASSKSTGTSGGANTGELFFGEGSRLTVL.

The chain's CDR3 is CASSQTLPEGYGYTF. The CDR3 bases are TGTGCCAGCAGCCAGACCCTCCCGGAGGGCTATGGCTACACCTTC. The chain recombines TRBV6-5 with TRBJ1-2; D is ambiguous. Germline loops: CDR1 MNHEY, CDR2 SVGAGI. The CDR3 length is 15 residues. Trimming pared 6 bases from V and 4 bases from J, leaving 18 bases between.

This chain links TRBV6-6 with TRBJ1-2; D is unresolved. Trimming cost V 0 bases and J 8 bases, with 16 bases left between them. CDR3 length equals 15 residues. Germline V gene lookup returns CDR1 MNHNY and CDR2 SVGAGI (reference sequence). The CDR3 coding sequence is TGTGCCAGCAGTTACTCCGGGGTGGGGTCAGGCGGCTACACCTTC. Its translation is CASSYSGVGSGGYTF.

This sequence joins TRBV7-2 and TRBJ1-2; perhaps TRBD1 as D (5 bases). CDR1 and CDR2 (germline): SGHTA, FQGNSA. This CDR3 spans 15 amino acids. Trimming removed 0 bases at V and 4 bases at J, with 12 bases between. The CDR3 loop reads CASSLAGGVFYGYTF. CDR3 sequence (DNA): TGTGCCAGCAGCTTAGCGGGAGGGGTTTTCTATGGCTACACCTTC.